The 27 T cell receptor beta chains below all came from one sample that was sequenced in a study of CD8+ T cells in alopecia areata. Reverse transcribed after extraction, RNA yielded cDNA as the sequencing template. Profiled with immunoSEQ multiplex PCR; TCRdb holds only in-frame clones, not every one. This sample carries about 18,000 clones, none of them present only once. The sorting of pooled cutaneous lymph node cells relied on CD4, CD8alpha, NKG2D, NKG2ACE and other markers. The sample consisted of CD8+ T cells sorted from a lymph node. All receptors come from a C3H/HeJ mouse with alopecia areata. For the strain, the MHC haplotype given is H2-k.

This clone occurred many times. Genes here carry mouse names. The DNA ends 4 residues before the CDR3 does, and the rest of the CDR3 is filled in from the germline J gene. The V gene is TRBV13-3, the J gene TRBJ2-1, with a tentative D call TRBD1 (6 bases). Germline V gene sequence: CDR1 NNHDY, CDR2 SYVADS. This CDR3 region has 15 residues. V dropped 3 bases and J dropped 0 bases, with 10 bases sitting between them. The CDR3 here is CASSGTAYNYAEQFF. Partial CDR3 DNA: TGTGCCAGCAGTGGGACAGCCTATAACTATGCT.

Remarks on this clone: The genes and germline here are from mouse. The missing CDR3 end, 4 residues past where the read stops, is filled in from the germline J gene. The V gene is TRBV1, the J gene TRBJ1-4, with D hard to call. V was trimmed by 1 base and J by 4 bases, leaving 7 bases between them. Per the germline V gene, CDR1 is NSQYPW and CDR2 is LRSPGD (reference sequence). The CDR3 runs 14 residues. The sequenced part of the CDR3 DNA is TGCACCTGCAGTGCAGTACAAAACAACGAA. Its translation: CTCSAVQNNE. The whole CDR3 sequence is CTCSAVQNNERLFF.

This clone was seen ten or more times. Gene names follow the mouse nomenclature. Sequencing ends 4 residues short of the CDR3 end; the germline J gene provides the rest. This rearrangement joins TRBV13-3 to TRBJ2-3, with TRBD2 matching 9 bases. The CDR3 covers 14 residues. Losses at the gene ends were 3 bases for V and 1 base for J; bases not matched to a gene: 0. Per germline, CDR1 NNHDY and CDR2 SYVADS. CDR3 DNA, as far as it was read: TGTGCCAGCAGTGGGGACTGGGGTGCAGAA. This gives the protein CASSGDWGAE. The complete CDR3 sequence is CASSGDWGAETLYF.

At least ten counts were recorded for this clone. Genes here carry mouse names. The observed sequence ends 4 residues before the CDR3 terminus, with the missing tail filled in from the germline J gene. V usage is TRBV13-3 and J usage is TRBJ2-2; 10 nucleotides agree with TRBD2. The germline CDR1 and CDR2 sequences are NNHDY and SYVADS. The CDR3 contains 16 residues. J lost 4 bases, V lost 3 bases, and 6 bases had no gene match. Incomplete CDR3 DNA: TGTGCCAGCAGTGCCTGGGGGGGCGCGGGCACCGGG. The encoded protein is CASSAWGGAGTG. The CDR3 in full is CASSAWGGAGTGQLYF. The full variable domain, completed using reference TRBV13-3 and TRBJ2-2, is EAAVTQSPRSKVAVTGGKVTLSCHQTNNHDYMYWYRQDTGHGLRLIHYSYVADSTEKGDIPDGYKASRPSQENFSLILELASLSQTAVYFCASSAWGGAGTGQLYFGEGSKLTVL.

In the case of this clone: The gene names given are mouse names. Read sequence stops 4 residues before the CDR3 end, and the germline J gene provides the missing end. This chain connects TRBV29 to TRBJ2-5; 8 bases map to TRBD1. Germline-derived CDR1 and CDR2 are MSHET and SYDVDS. This CDR3 region has 14 residues. The CDR3 bases that were read are TGTGCTAGCAGCCCAGACAGGGGAGAAGAC. It is translated as CASSPDRGED. The entire CDR3 reads CASSPDRGEDTQYF.

As regards this clone: Any gene name here is a mouse gene name. The read ends 4 residues before the CDR3 terminus; that terminus is restored from the germline J gene. Other DNA sequences of this sample code for an identical CDR3. The rearrangement joins TRBV19 to TRBJ2-1, with TRBD2 matching 9 bases. The junction had 6 bases not matched to a gene; V was cut back by 5 bases and J by 3 bases. Germline values: CDR1 FNHDT, CDR2 SITEND (reference sequence). This CDR3 is built from 15 residues. The sequenced CDR3 bases are TGTGCCAGCAGCCCCCGACTGGGGGTCTATGCT. This gives the protein CASSPRLGVYA. The whole CDR3 sequence is CASSPRLGVYAEQFF.

For this clone: Mouse gene names apply. Incomplete CDR3 DNA: TGTGCCAGCAGTGATGAAAGAGACAATGCAGAA. This encodes CASSDERDNAE. The whole CDR3 is CASSDERDNAETLYF. The genes are TRBV13-1 and TRBJ2-3; D not certain. The sequenced fragment ends 4 residues before the CDR3 boundary, so the rest is inferred from the germline J gene. This CDR3 has 15 residues. Looked up from germline, CDR1 is NSHNY and CDR2 is SYGAGN. The V end was cut by 0 bases, the J end by 2 bases, with 10 bases between.

This clone was recorded at least ten times. Germline and genes: mouse. The read comes to an end 4 residues before the CDR3 does, leaving the germline J gene to fill in the end. Other DNA sequences in this specimen translate into the identical CDR3. This chain uses TRBV1 with TRBJ2-3; D perhaps matches TRBD2 (6 bases). CDR1 NSQYPW and CDR2 LRSPGD come from the germline V gene (reference sequence). The CDR3 consists of 14 residues. Trimming cost V 1 base and J 1 base, with 6 bases left between them. The part of the CDR3 DNA that was read is TGCACCTGCAGTGCAGCTGGGGGTGCAGAA. Residues: CTCSAAGGAE. The whole CDR3 protein reads CTCSAAGGAETLYF.

This clone was observed at least ten times. Genes here carry mouse names. The sequenced fragment ends 4 residues before the CDR3 boundary, so the rest is inferred from the germline J gene. The chain uses TRBV13-2 and TRBJ2-7, with 13 bases matching TRBD2. CDR1 is NNHNN, CDR2 SYGAGS, per germline (reference sequence). This CDR3 contains 17 residues. Trimming at V came to 0 bases and at J to 0 bases, leaving 3 bases not matched to a gene. The CDR3 is CASGDEGDWGGSYEQYF. CDR3 bases read: TGTGCCAGCGGTGATGAAGGGGACTGGGGGGGCTCCTAT.

This clone was seen a few times. Mouse names are used for the genes. CDR3 in amino acids: CTCSPPGLGVYEQYF. CDR3 DNA (partial): TGCACCTGCAGTCCCCCGGGACTGGGGGTCTAT. The chain joins TRBV1 to TRBJ2-7; the match to TRBD2 covers 11 bases. The read comes to an end 4 residues before the CDR3 does, leaving the germline J gene to fill in the end. CDR3 length equals 15 residues. Germline V CDR1 and CDR2: NSQYPW, LRSPGD (reference sequence). With 5 bases clipped from V and 3 bases from J, the junction kept 6 bases outside the gene matches.

At least ten counts were recorded for this clone. Genes and germline are mouse. The read is 4 residues too short to cover the CDR3 end, so that end is filled in from the germline J gene. The J gene is TRBJ2-1, the V gene TRBV1; D perhaps matches TRBD2 (7 bases). This CDR3 spans 14 amino acids. Germline CDR1 NSQYPW, CDR2 LRSPGD (reference sequence). Trimming removed 3 bases from V and 2 bases from J, with 8 bases in between. This chain's CDR3 is CTCSAGGHYAEQFF. The sequenced CDR3 bases are TGCACCTGCAGTGCTGGGGGGCACTATGCT. The full variable domain, completed using reference TRBV1 and TRBJ2-1, is VTLLEQNPRWRLVPRGQAVNLRCILKNSQYPWMSWYQQDLQKQLQWLFTLRSPGDKEVKSLPGADYLATRVTDTELRLQVANMSQGRTLYCTCSAGGHYAEQFFGPGTRLTVL.

This clone was counted only a few times. Gene names and germline refer to mouse. The observed sequence ends 4 residues before the CDR3 terminus, with the missing tail filled in from the germline J gene. The rearrangement links TRBV1 to TRBJ2-1; 10 bases are shared with TRBD2. Germline CDR1 and CDR2: NSQYPW and LRSPGD (reference sequence). The CDR3 extends over 14 amino acids. CDR3 region: CTCSADWGGAEQFF. CDR3 DNA, as far as it was read: TGCACCTGCAGTGCAGACTGGGGGGGCGCT.

This clone was counted many times. Gene labels here are mouse ones. The read finishes 4 residues shy of the CDR3 end, and the germline J gene is used to complete it. V gene TRBV13-1 combines with J gene TRBJ2-1; 8 bases are shared with TRBD2. The CDR3 spans 16 residues. V lost 0 bases to trimming and J lost 2 bases; unmatched junction nucleotides: 4. Germline V gene sequence: CDR1 NSHNY, CDR2 SYGAGN. The chain's CDR3 is CASSDAPGGHYAEQFF. The DNA read from the CDR3 is TGTGCCAGCAGTGATGCACCTGGGGGGCACTATGCT.

A remark on this clone: The gene names given are mouse names. The read comes to an end 4 residues before the CDR3 does, leaving the germline J gene to fill in the end. The genes are TRBV13-3 and TRBJ2-5; 9 bases fit TRBD1. This CDR3 comprises 13 residues. The germline CDR1 and CDR2 sequences are NNHDY and SYVADS. The sequenced CDR3 bases are TGTGCCAGCAGGGACAGGGGCAAAGAC. As protein: CASRDRGKD. The CDR3 as a whole reads CASRDRGKDTQYF.

This clone has a count of ten or more. Gene and germline names: mouse. The DNA ends 4 residues before the CDR3 does, and the rest of the CDR3 is filled in from the germline J gene. The chain employs TRBV1 and TRBJ2-7; 7 bases match TRBD1. The CDR3 has 14 amino acids. CDR1 NSQYPW and CDR2 LRSPGD come from the germline V gene (reference sequence). Unmatched junction bases numbered 3, after V lost 2 bases and J lost 2 bases. Partial CDR3 DNA: TGCACCTGCAGTGCAAGGCAGGGGGCCTAT. As protein: CTCSARQGAY. The whole CDR3 protein reads CTCSARQGAYEQYF. Full variable domain (remainder filled in from reference TRBV1 and TRBJ2-7): VTLLEQNPRWRLVPRGQAVNLRCILKNSQYPWMSWYQQDLQKQLQWLFTLRSPGDKEVKSLPGADYLATRVTDTELRLQVANMSQGRTLYCTCSARQGAYEQYFGPGTRLTVL.

At least ten counts were recorded for this clone. Gene labels here are mouse ones. The read is 4 residues too short to cover the CDR3 end, so that end is filled in from the germline J gene. The gene calls are TRBV17 and TRBJ1-2; a weak D match, TRBD1 (5 bases). CDR1 is MNHDT and CDR2 is YYDKIL in the germline V gene. The CDR3 has 13 amino acids. Trimming left V 6 bases short and J 0 bases short, with 8 bases between. Incomplete CDR3 DNA: TGTGCTAGCAGCCTGACAGCAAACTCC. Translated: CASSLTANS. The full CDR3 protein reads CASSLTANSDYTF.

To note about this clone: The genes are named according to mouse. The read ends 4 residues before the CDR3 terminus; that terminus is restored from the germline J gene. V and J are TRBV17 and TRBJ2-1; perhaps TRBD1 as D (6 bases). The CDR3 is 13 residues long. Germline-derived CDR1 and CDR2 are MNHDT and YYDKIL. Trimming took off 6 bases at V and 4 bases at J, with 10 bases between the two ends. CDR3 bases read: TGTGCTAGCAGCGGGACAACATATGCT. Translated, it gives CASSGTTYA. The CDR3 reads in full as CASSGTTYAEQFF.

Details on this clone: Genes here carry mouse names. The CDR3 sequence is CASSIRLGAEQFF. The CDR3 DNA, read in part, is TGTGCCAGCAGTATTAGACTGGGGGCT. J is TRBJ2-1 and V is TRBV19; 8 nucleotides match TRBD2. From the germline J gene comes the end of the CDR3, since the read stops 4 residues before it. The CDR3 consists of 13 residues. CDR1 and CDR2 (germline): FNHDT, SITEND (reference sequence).

A word on this clone: The gene names here belong to mouse. The CDR3 end falls 4 residues outside the read, so it is completed with the germline J gene. This chain links TRBV31 with TRBJ2-7; 9 bases are shared with TRBD2. The V gene's germline CDR1 is GKSSPN and CDR2 SITVG. Losses at the gene ends were 3 bases for V and 2 bases for J; bases not matched to a gene: 5. The length of the CDR3 is 14 residues. The covered CDR3 bases are TGTGCCTGGAGCACTGACTGGGGGCCCTAT. Translated, it gives CAWSTDWGPY. The full CDR3 is CAWSTDWGPYEQYF.

In this sample, this clone turned up a few times. Mouse gene names apply. The DNA ends 4 residues before the CDR3 does, and the rest of the CDR3 is filled in from the germline J gene. V is TRBV19 and J is TRBJ2-7; D remains ambiguous. The CDR3 extends over 12 amino acids. Between the trimmed V and J ends, which lost 5 bases and 0 bases, there was a span of 6 bases. Germline assignment: CDR1 FNHDT and CDR2 SITEND (reference sequence). The sequenced CDR3 bases are TGTGCCAGCAGACTGAGCTCCTAT. This gives the protein CASRLSSY. The entire CDR3 reads CASRLSSYEQYF. Using reference TRBV19 and TRBJ2-7 for the parts outside the CDR3, the full variable domain is GGIITQTPKFLIGQEGQKLTLKCQQNFNHDTMYWYRQDSGKGLRLIYYSITENDLQKGDLSEGYDASREKKSSFSLTVTSAQKNEMAVFLCASRLSSYEQYFGPGTRLTVL.

This clone was seen at least ten times. Genes and germline come from the mouse. The read gets to within 4 residues of the CDR3 end, and the germline J gene fills in the rest. This rearrangement joins TRBV19 to TRBJ2-1, with 13 bases matching TRBD2. Germline CDR1 reads FNHDT; CDR2 reads SITEND (reference sequence). The CDR3 length is 13 residues. CDR3 in amino acids: CASRDWGGAEQFF. CDR3 DNA (partial): TGTGCCAGCAGGGACTGGGGGGGCGCT.

As to this clone: Gene labels here are mouse ones. The read ends 4 residues early relative to the CDR3; the germline J gene fills the gap. This chain joins TRBV1 and TRBJ1-1; 9 bases are a match to TRBD1. Trimming removed 4 bases from V and 3 bases from J; junction bases left unmatched: 3. The CDR3 totals 14 residues. Germline loops: CDR1 NSQYPW, CDR2 LRSPGD (reference sequence). CDR3 loop: CTCSGDREYTEVFF. Incomplete CDR3 DNA: TGCACCTGCAGTGGGGACAGGGAATACACA.

The sample holds many counts of this clone. TCRdb gives a protein that differs at residue 12 from what the DNA encodes, so the protein here is translated from the DNA. Gene names and germline refer to mouse. With the read ending 3 residues before the CDR3 end, the germline J gene is used to fill in that end. The chain is built from TRBV19 and TRBJ1-6; 8 bases align to TRBD1. TRBJ1-6 is an open reading frame whose function is uncertain. Germline CDR1 FNHDT, CDR2 SITEND (reference sequence). With 4 bases clipped from V and 8 bases from J, the junction kept 8 bases outside the gene matches. The CDR3 totals 15 residues. CDR3 protein: CASSSSDRGDSPLYF. The part of the CDR3 DNA that was read is TGTGCCAGCAGTTCCTCCGACAGGGGTGATTCGCCC.

Ten or more counts support this clone. The gene names given are mouse names. The CDR3 DNA, read in part, is TGTGCCAGCAGCCCGGGACTGGGGTGGGGA. As protein: CASSPGLGWG. The whole CDR3 is CASSPGLGWGEVFF. The chain joins TRBV13-3 to TRBJ1-1; perhaps TRBD1 as D (5 bases). The CDR3 end is not reached by the read, which stops 4 residues before it; the germline J gene fills it in. CDR1 is NNHDY, CDR2 SYVADS, per germline. This CDR3 has 14 amino acids.

Of note for this clone: Mouse names are used for the genes. The read falls 4 residues short of the CDR3 end, and the missing part is taken from the germline J gene. The rearrangement links TRBV13-3 to TRBJ2-3; TRBD2 matches 8 bases. J was trimmed by 0 bases and V by 2 bases; bases with no gene match: 5. CDR3 length: 16 residues. Germline V gene lookup returns CDR1 NNHDY and CDR2 SYVADS. CDR3 amino acids: CASSESGGSSAETLYF. CDR3 bases read: TGTGCCAGCAGTGAATCTGGGGGGTCTAGTGCAGAA.

Points on this clone: Gene names and germline refer to mouse. Read sequence stops 4 residues before the CDR3 end, and the germline J gene provides the missing end. The rearrangement joins TRBV5 to TRBJ2-1; D remains unclear. The CDR3 has 16 amino acids. Trimming cost V 0 bases and J 0 bases, with 9 bases left between them. The germline gives CDR1 LGHNA, CDR2 YNLKQL (reference sequence). CDR3 protein: CASSQETSYNYAEQFF. Incomplete CDR3 DNA: TGTGCCAGCAGCCAAGAAACATCTTATAACTATGCT.

This clone appeared a few times. Gene names refer to mouse genes. Read coverage stops 4 residues before the CDR3 terminus; the germline J gene supplies the remainder. This chain uses TRBV13-3 with TRBJ2-3, with 12 bases identical to TRBD2. The CDR3 runs to 16 residues. Germline V gene data show CDR1 as NNHDY and CDR2 as SYVADS. This chain's CDR3 is CASSERLGGQQETLYF. The DNA read from the CDR3 is TGTGCCAGCAGTGAGAGACTGGGGGGGCAGCAAGAA.